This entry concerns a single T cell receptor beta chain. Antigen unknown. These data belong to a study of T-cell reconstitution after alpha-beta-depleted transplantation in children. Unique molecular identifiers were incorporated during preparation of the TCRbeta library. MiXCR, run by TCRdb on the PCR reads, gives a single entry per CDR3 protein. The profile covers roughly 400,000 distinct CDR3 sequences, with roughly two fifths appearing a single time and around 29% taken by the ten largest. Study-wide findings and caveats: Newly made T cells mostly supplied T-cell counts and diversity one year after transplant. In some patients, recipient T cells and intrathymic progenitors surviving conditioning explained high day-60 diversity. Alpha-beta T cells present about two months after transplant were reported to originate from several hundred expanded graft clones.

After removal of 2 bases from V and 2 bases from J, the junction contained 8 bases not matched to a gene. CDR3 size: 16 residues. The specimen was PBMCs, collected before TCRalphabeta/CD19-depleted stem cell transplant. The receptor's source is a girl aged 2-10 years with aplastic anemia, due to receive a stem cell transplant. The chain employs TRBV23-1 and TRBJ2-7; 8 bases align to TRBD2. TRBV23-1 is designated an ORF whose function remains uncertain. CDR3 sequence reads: CASSQPLAGATYEQYF. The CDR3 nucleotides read TGCGCCAGCAGTCAACCGCTAGCGGGTGCTACCTACGAGCAGTACTTC.